This TCR beta chain was captured by sequencing in a study of response to subunit inactivated influenza vaccine. The CDR3 runs 16 residues. Germline V gives CDR1 SGHRS, CDR2 YFSETQ. V shed 3 bases and J 7 bases; nucleotides not matched to a gene: 10. In regard to this clonotype: Its antigen is undetermined.

Study observations and caveats: The authors suggested that every seasonal influenza vaccination recruits few new T cells.

TCRdb re-called the RT-PCR reads through MiXCR, storing one row per CDR3 protein. The table lists 550,000 to 600,000 distinct CDR3 sequences, roughly 10% of them singletons. The rearrangement joins TRBV5-1 to TRBJ1-6; 7 bases align to TRBD1. This TCR was sampled from a man aged 45-65 years who received an inactivated influenza vaccine. The specimen was PBMCs from blood, collected on the day of vaccination. CDR3 DNA: TGCGCCAGCAGCTGGGGGACAGCCCGGCGGAATTCACCCCTCCACTTT. This gives the protein CASSWGTARRNSPLHF.